The T cell receptor (beta chain) under discussion was sequenced for a study of blood T cell repertoires in COVID-19. The wider study: Samples representing acute and convalescent COVID-19 were sourced from the United States, Italy and Spain.

This clone has a handful of counts. Data came from immunoSEQ multiplex PCR; TCRdb stores just in-frame clones and leaves some out. The sample lists around 220,000 clones, roughly 90% occurring once. Participants, about 18 to 90 years old, spanned some 23 US areas. All exposed participants met a person with COVID-19 within 2 weeks before entering the study. Germline CDR1 SGHRS, CDR2 YFSETQ. V lost 1 base to trimming and J lost 3 bases; unmatched junction nucleotides: 4. CDR3 length equals 14 residues. The rearrangement links TRBV5-1 to TRBJ2-7; 7 positions match TRBD2. The receptor was isolated from a man aged 25-40 years who had been exposed to COVID-19. Sequencing used PBMCs or T cells enriched from blood (not recorded which). This chain's CDR3 is CASSLSRGDYEQYF. The CDR3 DNA reads as TGCGCCAGCAGCTTGAGCCGGGGGGACTACGAGCAGTACTTC.